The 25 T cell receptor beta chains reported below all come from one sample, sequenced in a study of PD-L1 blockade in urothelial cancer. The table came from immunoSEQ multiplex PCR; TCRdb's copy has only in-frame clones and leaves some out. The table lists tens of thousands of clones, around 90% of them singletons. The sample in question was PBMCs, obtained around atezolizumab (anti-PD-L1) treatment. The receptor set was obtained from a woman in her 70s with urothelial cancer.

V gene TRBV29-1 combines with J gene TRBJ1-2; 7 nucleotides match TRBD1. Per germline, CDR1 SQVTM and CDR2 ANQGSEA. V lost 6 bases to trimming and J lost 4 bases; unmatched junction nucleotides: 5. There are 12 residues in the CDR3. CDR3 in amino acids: CSVGDSFYGYTF. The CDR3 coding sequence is TGCAGCGTGGGGGACAGCTTCTATGGCTACACCTTC.

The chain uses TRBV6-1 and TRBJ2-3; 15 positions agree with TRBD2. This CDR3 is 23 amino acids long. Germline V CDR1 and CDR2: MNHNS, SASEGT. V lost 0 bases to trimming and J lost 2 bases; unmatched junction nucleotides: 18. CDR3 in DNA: TGTGCCAGCAGTGAAGCGCCTTATGTCTGGACTAGCGGGAGGGCCCGTGACACAGATACGCAGTATTTT. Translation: CASSEAPYVWTSGRARDTDTQYF.

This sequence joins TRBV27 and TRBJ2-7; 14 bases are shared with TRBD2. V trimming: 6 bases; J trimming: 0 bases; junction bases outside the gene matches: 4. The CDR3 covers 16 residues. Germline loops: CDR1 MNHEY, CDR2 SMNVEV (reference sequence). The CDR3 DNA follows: TGTGCCAGCAGCCTCGGACTAGCGGGGGGCTCCTACGAGCAGTACTTC. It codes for CASSLGLAGGSYEQYF.

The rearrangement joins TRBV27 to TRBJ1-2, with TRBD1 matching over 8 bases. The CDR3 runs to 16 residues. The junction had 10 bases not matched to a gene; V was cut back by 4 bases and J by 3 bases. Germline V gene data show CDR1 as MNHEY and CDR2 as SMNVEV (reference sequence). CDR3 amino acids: CASSSNPGGAHYGYTF. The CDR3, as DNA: TGTGCCAGCAGTTCCAATCCAGGGGGCGCTCACTATGGCTACACCTTC.

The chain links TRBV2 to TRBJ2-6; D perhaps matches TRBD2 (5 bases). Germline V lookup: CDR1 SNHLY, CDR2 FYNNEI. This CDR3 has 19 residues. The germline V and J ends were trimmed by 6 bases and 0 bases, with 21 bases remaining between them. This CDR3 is CASSPPRGSKLSGANVLTF. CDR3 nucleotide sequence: TGTGCCAGCAGCCCCCCCCGAGGGTCTAAACTCTCTGGGGCCAACGTCCTGACTTTC.

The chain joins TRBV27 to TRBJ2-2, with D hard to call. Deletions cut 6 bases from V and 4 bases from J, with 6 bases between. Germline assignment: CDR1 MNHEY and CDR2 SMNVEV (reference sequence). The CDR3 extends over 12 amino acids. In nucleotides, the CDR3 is TGTGCCAGCAGGCTAATCACCGGGGAGCTGTTTTTT. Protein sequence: CASRLITGELFF.

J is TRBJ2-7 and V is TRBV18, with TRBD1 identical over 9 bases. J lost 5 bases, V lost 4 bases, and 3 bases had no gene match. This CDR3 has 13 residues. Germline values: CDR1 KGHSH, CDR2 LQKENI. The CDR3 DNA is TGTGCCAGCTCACGGGGACAGGGTAACGAGCAGTACTTC. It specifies CASSRGQGNEQYF.

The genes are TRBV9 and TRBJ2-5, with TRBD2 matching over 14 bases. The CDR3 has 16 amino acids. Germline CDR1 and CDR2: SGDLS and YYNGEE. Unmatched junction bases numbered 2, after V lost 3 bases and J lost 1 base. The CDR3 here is CASSEGTSGSQETQYF. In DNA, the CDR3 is TGTGCCAGCAGCGAGGGGACTAGCGGGAGCCAAGAGACCCAGTACTTC.

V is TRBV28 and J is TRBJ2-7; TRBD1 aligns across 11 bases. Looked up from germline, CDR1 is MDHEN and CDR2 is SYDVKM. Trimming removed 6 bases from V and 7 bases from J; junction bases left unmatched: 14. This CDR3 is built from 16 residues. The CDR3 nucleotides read TGTGCCAGCAGCGTCCCCTCCGGACAGGGGGCGCTTGAGCAGTACTTC. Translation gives CASSVPSGQGALEQYF.

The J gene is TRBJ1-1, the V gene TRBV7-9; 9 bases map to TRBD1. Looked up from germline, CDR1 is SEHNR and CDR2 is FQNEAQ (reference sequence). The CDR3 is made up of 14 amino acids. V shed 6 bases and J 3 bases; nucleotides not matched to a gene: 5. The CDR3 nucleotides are TGTGCCAGCAGTCTCGGGACAGGGCACACTGAAGCTTTCTTT. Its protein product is CASSLGTGHTEAFF.

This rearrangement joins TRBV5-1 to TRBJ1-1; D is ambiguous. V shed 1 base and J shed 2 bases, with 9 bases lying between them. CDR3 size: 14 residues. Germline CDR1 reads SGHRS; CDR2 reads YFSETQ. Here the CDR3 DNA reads TGCGCCAGCAGCTTGCTCACAGTCAACACTGAAGCTTTCTTT. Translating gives CASSLLTVNTEAFF.

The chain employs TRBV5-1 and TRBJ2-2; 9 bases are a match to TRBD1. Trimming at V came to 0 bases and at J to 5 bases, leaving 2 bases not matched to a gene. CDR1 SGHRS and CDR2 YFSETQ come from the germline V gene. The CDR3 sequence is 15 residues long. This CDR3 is CASSLGTGVTGELFF. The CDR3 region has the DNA TGCGCCAGCAGCTTGGGGACAGGGGTGACCGGGGAGCTGTTTTTT. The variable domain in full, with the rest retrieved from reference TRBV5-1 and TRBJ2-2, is KAGVTQTPRYLIKTRGQQVTLSCSPISGHRSVSWYQQTPGQGLQFLFEYFSETQRNKGNFPGRFSGRQFSNSRSEMNVSTLELGDSALYLCASSLGTGVTGELFFGEGSRLTVL.

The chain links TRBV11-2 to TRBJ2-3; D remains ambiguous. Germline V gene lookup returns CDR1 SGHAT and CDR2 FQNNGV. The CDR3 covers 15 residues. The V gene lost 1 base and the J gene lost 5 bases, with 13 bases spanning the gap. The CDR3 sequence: CASSLVLRGLDTQYF. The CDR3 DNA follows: TGTGCCAGCAGCTTAGTCCTAAGAGGTTTAGATACGCAGTATTTT. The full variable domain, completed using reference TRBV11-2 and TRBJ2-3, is EAGVAQSPRYKIIEKRQSVAFWCNPISGHATLYWYQQILGQGPKLLIQFQNNGVVDDSQLPKDRFSAERLKGVDSTLKIQPAKLEDSAVYLCASSLVLRGLDTQYFGPGTRLTVL.

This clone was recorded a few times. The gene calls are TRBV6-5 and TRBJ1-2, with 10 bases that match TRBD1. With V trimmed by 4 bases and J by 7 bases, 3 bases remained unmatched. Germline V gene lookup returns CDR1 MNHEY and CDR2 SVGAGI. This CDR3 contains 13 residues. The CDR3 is CASSLGQGSGYTF. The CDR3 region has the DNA TGTGCCAGCAGTTTGGGACAGGGGTCTGGCTACACCTTC.

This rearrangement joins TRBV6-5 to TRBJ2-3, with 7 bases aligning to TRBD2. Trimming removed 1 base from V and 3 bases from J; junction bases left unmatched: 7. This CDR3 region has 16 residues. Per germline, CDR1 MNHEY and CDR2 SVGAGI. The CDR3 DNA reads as TGTGCCAGCAGTTACTTCTGGCGGGGGAGGACAGATACGCAGTATTTT. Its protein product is CASSYFWRGRTDTQYF.

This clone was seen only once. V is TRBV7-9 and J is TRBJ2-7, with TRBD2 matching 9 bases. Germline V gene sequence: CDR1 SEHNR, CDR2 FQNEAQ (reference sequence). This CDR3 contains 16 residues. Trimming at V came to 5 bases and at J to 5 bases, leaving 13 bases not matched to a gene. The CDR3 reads CASSPVIGTSRHEQYF. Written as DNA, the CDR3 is TGTGCCAGCAGCCCAGTTATAGGGACTAGCCGCCACGAGCAGTACTTC.

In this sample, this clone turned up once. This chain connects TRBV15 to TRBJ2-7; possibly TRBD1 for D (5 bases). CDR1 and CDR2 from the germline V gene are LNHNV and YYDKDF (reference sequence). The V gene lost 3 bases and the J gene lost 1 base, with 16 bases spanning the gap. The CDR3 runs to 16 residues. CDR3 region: CATSRDGTGSSYEQYF. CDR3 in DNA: TGTGCCACCAGCAGGGATGGAACAGGATCATCCTACGAGCAGTACTTC.

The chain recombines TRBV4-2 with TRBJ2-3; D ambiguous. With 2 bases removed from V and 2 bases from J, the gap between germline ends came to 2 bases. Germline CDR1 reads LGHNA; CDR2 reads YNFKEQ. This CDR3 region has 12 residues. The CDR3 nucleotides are TGTGCCAGCAGCCAATACACAGATACGCAGTATTTT. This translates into CASSQYTDTQYF.

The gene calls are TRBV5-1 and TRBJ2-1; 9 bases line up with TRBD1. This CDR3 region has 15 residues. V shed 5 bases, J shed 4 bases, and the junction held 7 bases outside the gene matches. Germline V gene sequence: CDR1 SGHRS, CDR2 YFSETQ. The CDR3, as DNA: TGCGCCAGCAGGGATTACAGGGGGCTGTACAATGAGCAGTTCTTC. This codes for CASRDYRGLYNEQFF.

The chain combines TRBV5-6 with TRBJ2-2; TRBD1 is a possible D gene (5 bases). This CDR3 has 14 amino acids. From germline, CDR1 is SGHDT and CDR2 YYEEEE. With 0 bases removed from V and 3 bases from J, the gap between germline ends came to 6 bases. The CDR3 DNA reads TGTGCCAGCAGCTTGGGACAGTACACCGGGGAGCTGTTTTTT. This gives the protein CASSLGQYTGELFF. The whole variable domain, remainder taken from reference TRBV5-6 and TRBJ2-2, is DAGVTQSPTHLIKTRGQQVTLRCSPKSGHDTVSWYQQALGQGPQFIFQYYEEEERQRGNFPDRFSGHQFPNYSSELNVNALLLGDSALYLCASSLGQYTGELFFGEGSRLTVL.

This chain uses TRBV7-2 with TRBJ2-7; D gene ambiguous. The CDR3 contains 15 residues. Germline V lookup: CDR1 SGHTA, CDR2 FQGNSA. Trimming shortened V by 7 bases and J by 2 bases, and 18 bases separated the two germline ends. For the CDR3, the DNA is TGTGCCAGCAACCCTCGAGCCGACACAACCTACGAGCAGTACTTC. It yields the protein CASNPRADTTYEQYF.

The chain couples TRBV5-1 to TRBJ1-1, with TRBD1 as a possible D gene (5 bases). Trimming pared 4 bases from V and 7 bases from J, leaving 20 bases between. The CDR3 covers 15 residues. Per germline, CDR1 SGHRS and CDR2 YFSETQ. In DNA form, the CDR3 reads TGCGCCAGCAGCCCACTCCCCAAGGGGAGGGGTGAAGCTTTCTTT. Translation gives CASSPLPKGRGEAFF.

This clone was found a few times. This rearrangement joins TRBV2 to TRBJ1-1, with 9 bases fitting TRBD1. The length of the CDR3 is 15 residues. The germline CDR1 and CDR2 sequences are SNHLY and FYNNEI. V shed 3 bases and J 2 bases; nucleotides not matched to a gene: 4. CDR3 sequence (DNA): TGTGCCAGCAGTGACCCCACAGGGGGCAACACTGAAGCTTTCTTT. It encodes CASSDPTGGNTEAFF. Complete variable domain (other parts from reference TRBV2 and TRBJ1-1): EPEVTQTPSHQVTQMGQEVILRCVPISNHLYFYWYRQILGQKVEFLVSFYNNEISEKSEIFDDQFSVERPDGSNFTLKIRSTKLEDSAMYFCASSDPTGGNTEAFFGQGTRLTVV.

CDR3 bases: TGTGCCAGCAGCTTCGGAGGAGGACCCTACAATGAGCAGTTCTTC. Residues: CASSFGGGPYNEQFF. V is TRBV13 and J is TRBJ2-1, with D perhaps matching TRBD2 (5 bases). V was pared by 3 bases and J by 2 bases, with 11 bases between. From germline, CDR1 is PRHDT and CDR2 FYEKMQ (reference sequence). The CDR3 has 15 residues.

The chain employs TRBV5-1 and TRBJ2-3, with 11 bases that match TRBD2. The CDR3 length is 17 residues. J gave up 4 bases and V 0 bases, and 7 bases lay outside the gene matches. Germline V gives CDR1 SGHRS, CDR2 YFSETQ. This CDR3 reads CASSLVGSGRVPDTQYF. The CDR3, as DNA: TGCGCCAGCAGCTTGGTGGGTAGCGGGAGGGTCCCAGATACGCAGTATTTT.